These 23 T cell receptor beta chains came from one sample sequenced in a study of Graves' ophthalmopathy and Graves' hyperthyroidism (dated by TCRdb to the late 2010s). TCRdb lists the instrument as Illumina HiSeq 2000. TCR beta CDR3 regions were amplified from RNA transcripts for repertoire sequencing. HTBI primers and the Qiagen OneStep RT-PCR kit were used in a first-round RT-PCR, which was followed by a second-round multiplex PCR, size selection and purification. The raw public data were reprocessed by TCRdb itself: fastp quality trimming at Q25, MiXCR clonotype calling, in-frame beta chains only. Entries are consolidated by CDR3 protein sequence, retaining the most common genes and DNA. The sample table contains 600,000 to 700,000 distinct CDR3 sequences; only one count was recorded for roughly two fifths of them. More than 3% of the sample lies in the top ten. What was sequenced was peripheral blood. These receptors came from an adult man with Graves' ophthalmopathy.

On this clonotype: The junction departs from germline at one end; a sequencing error may be responsible. The V call is TRBV29-1, the J call TRBJ2-6; 10 nucleotides match TRBD2. The CDR3 loop spans 13 amino acids. CDR1 is SQVTM and CDR2 is ANQGSEA in the germline V gene. The CDR3 DNA sequence: TGCAGCGTTGAAAGCGGGGGGGCCTACGTCCTGACTTTC. Translating gives CSVESGGAYVLTF.

Of note for this clonotype: A much larger clonotype is one base distant, so this may be a read error. The rearrangement links TRBV7-9 to TRBJ2-2; D possibly corresponds to TRBD2 (6 bases). CDR1 SEHNR and CDR2 FQNEAQ come from the germline V gene (reference sequence). This CDR3 comprises 15 residues. CDR3 nucleotide sequence: TGTGCCGGCAGCTCCTTGGCGGGGCTTGGGTGGGAGCTGTTTTTT. It specifies CAGSSLAGLGWELFF.

The chain couples TRBV29-1 to TRBJ1-5; D remains unclear. The CDR3 contains 13 residues. Between the trimmed V and J ends, which lost 6 bases and 7 bases, there was a span of 16 bases. Germline CDR1 reads SQVTM; CDR2 reads ANQGSEA. CDR3 sequence reads: CSVLDGYEQPQHF. The CDR3 bases are TGCAGCGTCCTGGACGGGTACGAGCAGCCCCAGCATTTT.

This clonotype was seen at least ten times. V is TRBV11-3 and J is TRBJ1-2; D unresolved. V was clipped by 3 bases and J by 6 bases, with 14 bases between them. The CDR3 consists of 14 residues. Germline V gene lookup returns CDR1 SGHNT and CDR2 YENEEA. The CDR3 coding sequence is TGTGCCAGCAGCTTCTACAGTGCCGGAGATGGCTACACCTTC. Its protein product is CASSFYSAGDGYTF.

The rearrangement links TRBV29-1 to TRBJ1-6; TRBD1 is a possible D gene (5 bases). Germline values: CDR1 SQVTM, CDR2 ANQGSEA. The CDR3 is 13 amino acids. The ends were cut back, 3 bases at V and 6 bases at J, with 9 bases in the middle. CDR3 in DNA: TGCAGCGTTGACCCAGGGTTTAATTCACCCCTCCACTTT. As protein: CSVDPGFNSPLHF. The full variable domain, with the rest looked up from reference TRBV29-1 and TRBJ1-6, is SAVISQKPSRDICQRGTSLTIQCQVDSQVTMMFWYRQQPGQSLTLIATANQGSEATYESGFVIDKFPISRPNLTFSTLTVSNMSPEDSSIYLCSVDPGFNSPLHFGNGTRLTVT.

The gene calls are TRBV7-2 and TRBJ2-6; the D gene could be TRBD1 or TRBD2 (5 bases each). V was cut by 6 bases and J by 15 bases, with 9 bases left in between. CDR3 length equals 10 residues. In germline, CDR1 is SGHTA, CDR2 FQGNSA. This CDR3 is CASSWDGLTF. The CDR3 DNA follows: TGTGCCAGCAGTTGGGACGGCCTGACTTTC.

The gene calls are TRBV29-1 and TRBJ2-7; possible D gene TRBD2, 5 bases. Germline V lookup: CDR1 SQVTM, CDR2 ANQGSEA. CDR3 length: 13 residues. Trimming cost V 6 bases and J 3 bases, with 15 bases left between them. CDR3 loop: CSVDVDFGYEQYF. The CDR3 DNA sequence: TGCAGCGTGGACGTGGACTTCGGCTACGAGCAGTACTTC.

In regard to this clonotype: With a much larger clone just one base away, this may be a read error. J is TRBJ2-3 and V is TRBV10-3; perhaps TRBD1 as D (5 bases). Germline-derived CDR1 and CDR2 are ENHRY and SYGVKD. Trimming shortened V by 2 bases and J by 5 bases, and 5 bases separated the two germline ends. The CDR3 covers 12 residues. The CDR3, as DNA: TGTGCCATCAGTGAGAGGGGAGATACGCAGTATTTT. Translating gives CAISERGDTQYF.

This clonotype was found many times. The chain joins TRBV10-3 to TRBJ2-7; D is possibly TRBD1 or TRBD2 (6 bases each). The V end was cut by 10 bases, the J end by 1 base, with 17 bases between. Germline lookup yields CDR1 ENHRY and CDR2 SYGVKD. The CDR3 length is 14 residues. CDR3 DNA: TGTGCCACCCAAGACAGGAGGGGATCCTACGAGCAGTACTTC. As protein: CATQDRRGSYEQYF.

This clonotype was counted at least ten times. The CDR3 bases are TGTGCCAGCAGCTTACTCGCTATGGGACAGGGGGCTTCTGGCTACACCTTC. This encodes CASSLLAMGQGASGYTF. The chain uses TRBV7-6 and TRBJ1-2, with TRBD1 identical over 12 bases. There are 17 residues in the CDR3. CDR1 is SGHVS, CDR2 FNYEAQ, per germline. After removal of 2 bases from V and 7 bases from J, the junction contained 11 bases not matched to a gene.

This clonotype was found many times. J is TRBJ1-1 and V is TRBV29-1; D perhaps matches TRBD1 (6 bases). Trimming left V 4 bases short and J 1 base short, with 16 bases between. The CDR3 has 15 residues. The germline CDR1 and CDR2 sequences are SQVTM and ANQGSEA. This CDR3 is CSVGGAGDTNTEAFF. DNA of the CDR3: TGCAGCGTTGGAGGGGCGGGGGACACGAACACTGAAGCTTTCTTT.

This clonotype has just a few counts. The chain joins TRBV4-2 to TRBJ1-1; D unresolved. The CDR3 totals 13 residues. CDR1 and CDR2 from the germline V gene are LGHNA and YNFKEQ. The V gene lost 6 bases and the J gene lost 1 base, with 9 bases spanning the gap. The CDR3 sequence: CASSPDQNTEAFF. The CDR3, as DNA: TGTGCCAGCAGTCCTGATCAGAACACTGAAGCTTTCTTT.

This CDR3 reads CASSTQTGAGYGYTF. DNA of the CDR3: TGTGCCAGCAGCACCCAGACAGGGGCGGGTTATGGCTACACCTTC. The rearrangement joins TRBV7-2 to TRBJ1-2; 8 bases match TRBD1. CDR3 size: 15 residues. J lost 5 bases, V lost 5 bases, and 10 bases had no gene match. Germline V CDR1 and CDR2: SGHTA, FQGNSA.

This rearrangement joins TRBV25-1 to TRBJ1-3; D is undetermined. The CDR3 length is 16 residues. The V end was cut by 3 bases, the J end by 0 bases, with 12 bases between. CDR1 is MGHDK, CDR2 SYGVNS, per germline. The CDR3 region is CASSDSGTSSGNTIYF. CDR3 coding DNA: TGTGCCAGCAGTGATAGCGGAACTAGCTCTGGAAACACCATATATTTT.

About this clonotype itself: Germline is not matched at one junction end, which may reflect a read error. This sequence joins TRBV27 and TRBJ2-7; perhaps TRBD1 as D (6 bases). The CDR3 is 14 residues long. CDR1 MNHEY and CDR2 SMNVEV come from the germline V gene (reference sequence). This chain's CDR3 is CASSVSGTHYEQYF. CDR3 nucleotides: TGTGCCAGCAGTGTATCCGGGACACACTACGAGCAGTACTTC.

The rearrangement uses TRBV15 and TRBJ2-5; possible D gene TRBD1, 7 bases. The CDR3 consists of 15 residues. Germline loops: CDR1 LNHNV, CDR2 YYDKDF (reference sequence). V dropped 2 bases and J dropped 1 base, with 11 bases sitting between them. The CDR3: CATSRPQGGQETQYF. CDR3 sequence (DNA): TGTGCCACCAGCAGACCCCAGGGGGGCCAAGAGACCCAGTACTTC.

The rearrangement uses TRBV10-3 and TRBJ1-5; tentatively, D is TRBD1 (6 bases). There are 13 residues in the CDR3. Germline lookup yields CDR1 ENHRY and CDR2 SYGVKD. Trimming took off 3 bases at V and 5 bases at J, with 8 bases between the two ends. The CDR3 sequence is CAISEQGDQPQHF. DNA of the CDR3: TGTGCCATCAGTGAACAGGGTGATCAGCCCCAGCATTTT.

This clonotype occurred many times. The rearrangement uses TRBV7-2 and TRBJ1-2; D unclear. This CDR3 is 13 amino acids long. Looked up from germline, CDR1 is SGHTA and CDR2 is FQGNSA. Trimming took off 5 bases at V and 4 bases at J, with 11 bases between the two ends. CDR3 protein: CASSPGMIYGYTF. The CDR3 coding sequence is TGTGCCAGCAGCCCCGGTATGATCTATGGCTACACCTTC.

In its sample, this clonotype was seen many times. The rearrangement links TRBV29-1 to TRBJ1-4; possibly TRBD1 for D (5 bases). The V gene's germline CDR1 is SQVTM and CDR2 ANQGSEA. This CDR3 comprises 13 residues. The V end was cut by 5 bases, the J end by 4 bases, with 11 bases between. CDR3 sequence: CSVLGGDNEKLFF. CDR3 bases: TGCAGCGTTCTGGGAGGGGATAATGAAAAACTGTTTTTT.

Comments on this clonotype: A much larger clone differs by one base, so this may be a read error. V usage is TRBV6-5 and J usage is TRBJ1-5; D gene unclear. The CDR3 has 15 residues. CDR1 and CDR2 (germline): MNHEY, SVGAGI. In DNA, the CDR3 is TGTGCCAGCAGTTACTTACAGCCGGGGAATCGGCCCCAGCATTTT. Translated, it gives CASSYLQPGNRPQHF.

The CDR3 reads CASSEGLAGIEFF. In DNA, the CDR3 is TGTGCCAGCAGCGAGGGACTAGCGGGAATCGAGTTCTTC. The genes are TRBV7-2 and TRBJ2-1; 13 nucleotides line up with TRBD2. CDR1 and CDR2 from the germline V gene are SGHTA and FQGNSA. Trimming removed 5 bases from V and 14 bases from J; junction bases left unmatched: 6. The CDR3 extends over 13 amino acids.

This chain links TRBV12-3 or TRBV12-4 with TRBJ1-6; TRBD1 agrees at 8 bases. With 5 bases clipped from V and 17 bases from J, the junction kept 11 bases outside the gene matches. The CDR3 runs to 13 residues. CDR3 residues: CASSPDPGTGIHF. The CDR3 coding sequence is TGTGCCAGCAGTCCGGATCCCGGGACAGGCATCCACTTT.

This clonotype appeared many times. The CDR3 DNA follows: TGCGCCAGCAGCCAAGGCGGGGTTGAGACCCAGTACTTC. Protein sequence: CASSQGGVETQYF. The chain carries TRBV4-1 and TRBJ2-5; maybe TRBD2 (6 bases). The CDR3 is 13 amino acids. Trimming removed 1 base at V and 5 bases at J, with 8 bases between. Germline V gene data show CDR1 as MGHRA and CDR2 as YSYEKL.